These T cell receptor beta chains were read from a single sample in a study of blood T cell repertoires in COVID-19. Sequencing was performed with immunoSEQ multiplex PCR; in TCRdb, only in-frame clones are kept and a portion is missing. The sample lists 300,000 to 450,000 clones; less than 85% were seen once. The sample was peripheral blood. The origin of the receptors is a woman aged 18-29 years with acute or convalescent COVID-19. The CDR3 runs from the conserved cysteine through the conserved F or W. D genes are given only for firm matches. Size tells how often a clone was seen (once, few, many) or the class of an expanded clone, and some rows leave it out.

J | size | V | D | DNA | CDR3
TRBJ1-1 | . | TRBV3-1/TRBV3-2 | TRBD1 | TGTGCCAGCAGCAGGACCGGGACAGAGAACACTGAAGCTTTCTTT | CASSRTGTENTEAFF
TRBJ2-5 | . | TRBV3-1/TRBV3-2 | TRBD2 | TGTGCCAGCAGCCACCCACTAGCGGGAGAGGAGACCCAGTACTTC | CASSHPLAGEETQYF
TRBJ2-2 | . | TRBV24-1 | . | TGTGCCACCAGTGGGCGAGGCTCGGGGGAGTCGGACACCGGGGAGCTGTTTTTT | CATSGRGSGESDTGELFF
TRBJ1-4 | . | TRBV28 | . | TGTGCCAGCAGTAATCCGGGACACACTAATGAAAAACTGTTTTTT | CASSNPGHTNEKLFF
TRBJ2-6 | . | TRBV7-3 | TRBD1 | TGTGCCAGCAGCCCGGACAGGGTTGGGGCCAACGTCCTGACTTTC | CASSPDRVGANVLTF
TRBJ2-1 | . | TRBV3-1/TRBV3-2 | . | TGTGCCAGCAGCCAATCTAGCGCGGGGCTCATTGAGCAGTTCTTC | CASSQSSAGLIEQFF
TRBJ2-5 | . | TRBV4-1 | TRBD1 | TGCGCCAGCAGCCTCGTGCAGGGGGTAGGGGAGACCCAGTACTTC | CASSLVQGVGETQYF
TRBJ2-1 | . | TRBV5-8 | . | TGTGCCAGCAGCTTGGGTAGCGGCTCCTACAATGAGCAGTTCTTC | CASSLGSGSYNEQFF
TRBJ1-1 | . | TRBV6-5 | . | TGTGCCAGCAGTTACTCTCCGGGGAACACTGAAGCTTTCTTT | CASSYSPGNTEAFF
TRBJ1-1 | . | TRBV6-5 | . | TGTGCCAGCAGTTACCAATTCGCGGGGACCCCTGAAGCTTTCTTT | CASSYQFAGTPEAFF
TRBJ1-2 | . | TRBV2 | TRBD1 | TGTGCCAGCAGTTTCAACAGGGGGAACTATGGCTACACCTTC | CASSFNRGNYGYTF
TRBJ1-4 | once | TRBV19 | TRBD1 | TGTGCCAGTAGCCCCACCCACCGGGACAGGGACCCCGATGAAAAACTGTTTTTT | CASSPTHRDRDPDEKLFF
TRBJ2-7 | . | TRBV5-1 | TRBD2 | TGCGCCAGCAGCCCGGGACTAGCGGGACCTTCGACCTACGAGCAGTACTTC | CASSPGLAGPSTYEQYF
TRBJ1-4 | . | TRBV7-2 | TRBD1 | TGTGCCAGCAGCTCAACAACCTTGGGGACAGGGGAAGAAAAACTGTTTTTT | CASSSTTLGTGEEKLFF
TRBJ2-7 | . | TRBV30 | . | TGTGCCTGGGGGGACGGGGTCAACTACGAGCAGTACTTC | CAWGDGVNYEQYF
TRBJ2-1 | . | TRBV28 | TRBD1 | TGTGCCAGTCCTCCCGACAGGGGGCCACTCAATGAGCAGTTCTTC | CASPPDRGPLNEQFF
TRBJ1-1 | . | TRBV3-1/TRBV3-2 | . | TGTGCCAGCAGCCAGGACATGAACACTGAAGCTTTCTTT | CASSQDMNTEAFF
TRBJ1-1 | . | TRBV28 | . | TGTGCCAGCAGTTCCAGGGGAGTCACTGAAGCTTTCTTT | CASSSRGVTEAFF
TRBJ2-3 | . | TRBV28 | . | TGTGCCAGCAGCCCAACCCGAGGGCAACGGACAGCTAGCACAGATACGCAGTATTTT | CASSPTRGQRTASTDTQYF
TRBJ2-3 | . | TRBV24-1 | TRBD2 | TGTGCCACCAGTGATCCCGCGGCCGGGGGGACTAGCACAGATACGCAGTATTTT | CATSDPAAGGTSTDTQYF
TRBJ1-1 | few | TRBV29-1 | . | TGCAGCGTTGGGGAGACTGAAGCTTTCTTT | CSVGETEAFF
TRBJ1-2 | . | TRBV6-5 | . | TGTGCCAGCAGTACACCCGGAGACTATGGCTACACCTTC | CASSTPGDYGYTF
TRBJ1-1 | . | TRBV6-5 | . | TGTGCCAGCGGGCACAGGGAGAGCACTGAAGCTTTCTTT | CASGHRESTEAFF
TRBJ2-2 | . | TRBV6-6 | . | TGTGCCAGCGAAACCGGGCTAGCGAGACTCACCGGGGAGCTGTTTTTT | CASETGLARLTGELFF
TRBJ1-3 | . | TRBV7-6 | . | TGTGCCAGCAGCCCTGGGTCGGCAGGGGCTTATGGAAACACCATATATTTT | CASSPGSAGAYGNTIYF
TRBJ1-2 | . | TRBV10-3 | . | TGTGCCATCAGTGAGACAGAGACTAACTATGGCTACACCTTC | CAISETETNYGYTF
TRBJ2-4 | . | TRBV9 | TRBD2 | TGTGCCAGCAGCCCTCGGACTAGCGGGAGCGGGGGGATTCAGTACTTC | CASSPRTSGSGGIQYF
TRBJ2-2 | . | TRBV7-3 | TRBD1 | TGTGCCAGCCGAACCGGGACAGGGAACACCGGGGAGCTGTTTTTT | CASRTGTGNTGELFF
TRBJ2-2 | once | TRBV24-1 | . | TGTGCCACCAGGGGCCCGGACACCGGGGAGCTGTTTTTT | CATRGPDTGELFF
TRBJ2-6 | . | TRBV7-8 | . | TGTGCCAGCAGCTTGGACGGGAGTGACACCTTCTCTGGGGCCAACGTCCTGACTTTC | CASSLDGSDTFSGANVLTF
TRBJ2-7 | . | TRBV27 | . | TGTGCCAGCAGTCTTGGACAGAACTACGAGCAGTACTTC | CASSLGQNYEQYF
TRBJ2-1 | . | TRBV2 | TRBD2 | TGTGCCAGCGCTCTAGCGGGTCGCAATGAGCAGTTCTTC | CASALAGRNEQFF
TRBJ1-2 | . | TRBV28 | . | TGTGTCGTCGATGGCTACACCTTC | CVVDGYTF
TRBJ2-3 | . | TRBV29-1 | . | TGCAGCGTGAGAGCGGATACGCAGTATTTT | CSVRADTQYF
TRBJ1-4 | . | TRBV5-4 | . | TGTGCCAGCAGCTTCCGGGGGGGGGAAAAACTGTTTTTT | CASSFRGGEKLFF
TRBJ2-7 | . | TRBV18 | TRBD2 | TGTGCCAGCTCATTAGCGGGGGGGCCTGACGAGCAGTACTTC | CASSLAGGPDEQYF
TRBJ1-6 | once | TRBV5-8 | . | TGTGCCAGCAGCTTGGGGCAGGGTATTAATTCACCCCTCCACTTT | CASSLGQGINSPLHF
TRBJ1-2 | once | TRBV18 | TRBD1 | TGTGCCAGCTCAGGGACAGGGGGCTCCGAGAGGGGCTACACCTTC | CASSGTGGSERGYTF
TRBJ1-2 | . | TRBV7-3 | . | TGTGCCAGCAGTTCGGGGGACGGAGGCTACACCTTC | CASSSGDGGYTF
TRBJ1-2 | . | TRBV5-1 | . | TGCGCCAGCAGCTTGGCCCCCGGTGACTATGGCTACACCTTC | CASSLAPGDYGYTF
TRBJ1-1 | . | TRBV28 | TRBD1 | TGTGCCAGCAGTTCAAACAGGGGCACTGAAGCTTTCTTT | CASSSNRGTEAFF
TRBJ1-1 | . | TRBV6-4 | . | TGTGCCAGCAGTGACCTCCCTGGGGCAAGGACTGAAGCTTTCTTT | CASSDLPGARTEAFF
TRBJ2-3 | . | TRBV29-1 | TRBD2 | TGCAGCGCCGAGGGGAGGGAGGGCCATACAGATACGCAGTATTTT | CSAEGREGHTDTQYF
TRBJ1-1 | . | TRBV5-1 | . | TGCGCCAGCAGCTTGAAGTCGGGAGAAGAAGACGCTTTCTTT | CASSLKSGEEDAFF
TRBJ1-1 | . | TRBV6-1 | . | TGTGCCAGCAGTGACAGGGATTCCAACACTGAAGCTTTCTTT | CASSDRDSNTEAFF
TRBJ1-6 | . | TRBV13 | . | TGTGCCAGCAGCTTAGGGGGCACACCCCTCCACTTT | CASSLGGTPLHF
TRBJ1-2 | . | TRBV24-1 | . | TGTGCCACCAGTGATCCACAGGGCCCATATGGCTACACCTTC | CATSDPQGPYGYTF